This T cell receptor (beta chain) came from a study of cytomegalovirus exposure and HLA in healthy donors. Study results and limitations: The authors later linked a missense DCLRE1C variant to TCR beta V- and J-gene trimming. Fewer N-insertions (relative to the roughly 630-donor mean) were reportedly seen in an Asian-associated ancestry cluster in a later analysis.

The PCR ran on 60 Vbeta and 13 Jbeta primers. The protocol was immunoSEQ multiplex PCR, while the TCRdb copy is restricted to in-frame clones and leaves out a portion. Of 200,000 to 250,000 clones listed, approximately 78% are singletons. Comments on this clone: What it binds is not known. The sample holds other DNA sequences that translate to the same CDR3.

Donors consisted of healthy bone marrow donors. V gave up 4 bases and J gave up 6 bases; unmatched junction bases: 3. Germline CDR1 reads SGHVS; CDR2 reads FQNEAQ. The CDR3 runs to 15 residues. The chain joins TRBV7-8 to TRBJ2-2; 12 bases fit TRBD2. The sequenced material came from PBMCs. This TCR derives from a woman aged 40-49 years in good health and CMV-seronegative. CDR3 DNA sequence: TGTGCCAGCAGCTCCCTAGCGGGAGGGTCCGGGGAGCTGTTTTTT. Amino acids: CASSSLAGGSGELFF.